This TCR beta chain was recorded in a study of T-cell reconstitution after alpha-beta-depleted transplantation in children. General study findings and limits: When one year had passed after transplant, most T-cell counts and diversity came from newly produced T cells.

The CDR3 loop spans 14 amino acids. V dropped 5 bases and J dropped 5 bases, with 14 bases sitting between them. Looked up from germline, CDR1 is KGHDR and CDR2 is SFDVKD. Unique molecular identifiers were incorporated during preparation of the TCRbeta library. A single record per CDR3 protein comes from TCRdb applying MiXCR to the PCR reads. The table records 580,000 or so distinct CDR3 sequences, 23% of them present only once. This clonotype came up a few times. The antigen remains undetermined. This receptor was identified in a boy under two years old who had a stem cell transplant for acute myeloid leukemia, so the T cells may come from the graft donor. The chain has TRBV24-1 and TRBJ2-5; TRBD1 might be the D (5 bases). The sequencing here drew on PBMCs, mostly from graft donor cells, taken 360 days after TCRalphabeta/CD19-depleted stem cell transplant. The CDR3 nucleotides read TGTGCCACCAGTGGCTCCAGGGCCAGGGAGACCCAGTACTTC. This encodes CATSGSRARETQYF.